Listed below are T cell receptor beta chains from one sample, sequenced in a study of blood T cells in healthy people across ages. TCRdb ran MiXCR on the 5' RACE reads and lists one entry per CDR3 protein. The sample consists of about 1.4 million distinct CDR3 sequences, around 55% of them appearing once. The specimen sequenced was blood. Receptor source: a man aged 18 to 29 in good health. Both conserved end residues are part of each CDR3. A D gene is named only where the DNA matches it firmly. Clone size is shown for a subset of rows, as once, few, many or a class of expanded clone.

abundance	v_gene	j_gene	d_gene	CDR3nt	CDR3aa
.	TRBV29-1	TRBJ2-7	.	TGCAGCGTTGAAGATCCAGTAGGGGAAGTCTACGAGCAGTACTTC	CSVEDPVGEVYEQYF
.	TRBV29-1	TRBJ1-1	.	TGCAGCGTTTCCGGGACCCTGAACACTGAAGCTTTCTTT	CSVSGTLNTEAFF
.	TRBV7-8	TRBJ2-7	TRBD2	TGTGCCAGCAGCTTCTCGGGACTAGATAAATACGAGCAGTACTTC	CASSFSGLDKYEQYF
.	TRBV5-1	TRBJ2-1	.	TGCGCCAGCAGCCTCCCGTCTCGGGGGGAGCAGTTCTTC	CASSLPSRGEQFF
few	TRBV7-2	TRBJ2-3	.	TGTGCCAGCAGCTTGTGGGGTCAGGACACAGATACGCAGTATTTT	CASSLWGQDTDTQYF
few	TRBV10-3	TRBJ1-4	.	TGTGCCATCCATGTTTTATATATCGAAAAACTGTTTTTT	CAIHVLYIEKLFF
.	TRBV20-1	TRBJ2-1	TRBD2	TGCAGTGCGACGGGGGCTAGCGGGAGTGCCTACAATGAGCAGTTCTTC	CSATGASGSAYNEQFF
few	TRBV12-3/TRBV12-4	TRBJ2-5	.	TGTGCCAGCAGTGTCGGGCGGGGAGAGACCCAGTACTTC	CASSVGRGETQYF
once	TRBV6-5	TRBJ1-4	TRBD1	TGTGCCAGCAGTTACACGACAGGGCTAACTAATGAAAAACTGTTTTTT	CASSYTTGLTNEKLFF
once	TRBV7-6	TRBJ2-1	.	TGTGCCTGCAGCTTAGCCCGAAGCTCCTACAATGAGCAGTTCTTC	CACSLARSSYNEQFF
few	TRBV4-1	TRBJ1-1	.	TGCGCCAGCAGCCAAGTTCGGCCATTGAACACTGAAGCTTTCTTT	CASSQVRPLNTEAFF
.	TRBV12-3/TRBV12-4	TRBJ2-2	.	TGTGCCAGCAGTTGGGGAGTTACCGGGGAGCTGTTTTTT	CASSWGVTGELFF
few	TRBV12-3/TRBV12-4	TRBJ1-5	TRBD1	TGTGCCAGCAGTATCGACAGGGGGGTAAGGCCCCAGCATTTT	CASSIDRGVRPQHF
few	TRBV6-5	TRBJ2-7	.	TGTGCCAGCAACTCCCTAGGACAGTCCTACGAGCAGTACTTC	CASNSLGQSYEQYF
.	TRBV5-6	TRBJ2-3	.	TGTGCCAGCAGCTTGCAGCCTTTGTACACAGATACGCAGTATTTT	CASSLQPLYTDTQYF
once	TRBV4-1	TRBJ1-2	TRBD1	TGCGCCAGCAGCCTCCTACAGGGGGTGGGACCCTATGGCTACACCTTC	CASSLLQGVGPYGYTF
few	TRBV7-2	TRBJ2-7	.	TGTGCCAGCAGCTTAGGGGGGCTAGCGGTGGTGTACGAGCAGTACTTC	CASSLGGLAVVYEQYF
once	TRBV9	TRBJ2-2	.	TGTGCCAGCAGCGTAGGAGCGATGGCCGGGGAGCTGTTTTTT	CASSVGAMAGELFF
.	TRBV10-3	TRBJ2-7	.	TGTGCCATAGGAGGAGGGGGCGAGCAGTACTTC	CAIGGGGEQYF
.	TRBV27	TRBJ1-6	.	TGTGCCAGCAGTACGCACAGGGATTCACCCCTCCACTTT	CASSTHRDSPLHF
.	TRBV6-5	TRBJ2-5	.	TGTGCCAGCAGTTCGATTCTTCTTGTCGAGGAGACCCAGTACTTC	CASSSILLVEETQYF
.	TRBV4-3	TRBJ2-1	.	TGCGCCAGCAGCCAAGCTAGAAGGGAGCAGTTCTTC	CASSQARREQFF
few	TRBV7-2	TRBJ2-3	TRBD2	TGTGCCAGCAGCCCCGGGACTAGCGGGGAGATAAGCACAGATACGCAGTATTTT	CASSPGTSGEISTDTQYF
once	TRBV6-5	TRBJ2-1	.	TGTGCCAGCAGTTACTCTTCAAGCGATGAGCAGTTCTTC	CASSYSSSDEQFF
.	TRBV4-2	TRBJ2-3	.	TGTGCCAGCAGCCAAGATGTGGCAGATACGCAGTATTTT	CASSQDVADTQYF
.	TRBV3-1	TRBJ2-2	TRBD1	TGTGCCAGCAGCCAAGATCGGGACAGGGGTTCCGGGGAGCTGTTTTTT	CASSQDRDRGSGELFF
.	TRBV6-5	TRBJ1-1	.	TGTGCCAGCAGTTACGGGGAGAGAGCTTTCTTT	CASSYGERAFF
.	TRBV19	TRBJ2-5	.	TGTGCCAGTAGTAAGGGAGTACGAGAGACCCAGTACTTC	CASSKGVRETQYF
.	TRBV12-3/TRBV12-4	TRBJ2-1	.	TGTGCCAGCAAACCATCCTACAATGAGCAGTTCTTC	CASKPSYNEQFF
.	TRBV7-2	TRBJ2-1	TRBD2	TGTGCCAGCAGCCCGGGGACTAGTACCTACAATGAGCAGTTCTTC	CASSPGTSTYNEQFF
.	TRBV27	TRBJ2-5	.	TGTGCCAGCAGTTTACAAGTCCGGGAGACCCAGTACTTC	CASSLQVRETQYF
once	TRBV20-1	TRBJ2-1	TRBD2	TGCAGTGCTAGAGATAAGGGAAAAGGACTAGCGATTTTCTACAATGGGCAGTTCTTC	CSARDKGKGLAIFYNGQFF
.	TRBV7-6	TRBJ2-7	TRBD1	TGTGCCAGCAGCTCGACACCGGGACAGGGCCCCTACGAGCAGTACTTC	CASSSTPGQGPYEQYF
.	TRBV29-1	TRBJ2-7	.	TGCAGCGTTGAAAAAGGGACGGAGACCTACGAGCAGTACTTC	CSVEKGTETYEQYF
.	TRBV7-2	TRBJ2-5	TRBD1	TGTGCCAGCAGTCAGACAGGGCTGGCGACCCAGTACTTC	CASSQTGLATQYF
.	TRBV6-5	TRBJ1-4	.	TGTGCCAGCAGTTGCGGTGGTGAAGAACTGTTTTTT	CASSCGGEELFF
.	TRBV6-2/TRBV6-3	TRBJ2-2	.	TGTGCCAGCAGTCCCGGGACCTACACCGGGGAGCTGTTTTTT	CASSPGTYTGELFF
.	TRBV3-1	TRBJ2-2	TRBD2	TGTGCCAGCAGCCGTGGGCTAGCGGAGAACACCGGGGAGCTGTTTTTT	CASSRGLAENTGELFF
.	TRBV20-1	TRBJ2-7	.	TGCAGTGTCCATCCGAGTGGCTCCTACGAGCAGTACTTC	CSVHPSGSYEQYF
.	TRBV4-2	TRBJ1-2	TRBD1	TGTGCCAGCAGCCAAGAATGGGTGGGACAGGGGTCCTATGGCTACACCTTC	CASSQEWVGQGSYGYTF
few	TRBV6-5	TRBJ2-3	.	TGTGCCAGCAGTTACTCATCGAATAGGGCGGGTGGAGATACGCAGTATTTT	CASSYSSNRAGGDTQYF
.	TRBV28	TRBJ1-4	TRBD1	TGTGCCAGCAGTTTATTTAGCAGGGGGGAAAAACTGTTTTTT	CASSLFSRGEKLFF
.	TRBV2	TRBJ2-7	.	TGTGCCAGCAGTGATCCCGGAGACGTCCTCCCCTACGAGCAGTACTTC	CASSDPGDVLPYEQYF
.	TRBV4-1	TRBJ2-1	.	TGCGCCAGCAGCCAAGTTGCGGCCCTGGAGCAGTTCTTC	CASSQVAALEQFF
.	TRBV10-1	TRBJ1-1	.	TGCGCCAGCATCCAACAGGGAGGGAGCACTGAAGCTTTCTTT	CASIQQGGSTEAFF
.	TRBV3-1	TRBJ2-7	.	TGTGCCAGCAGCCAAGGAAGCAGGGAATTCGGCGAGCAGTACTTC	CASSQGSREFGEQYF
.	TRBV11-2	TRBJ1-1	TRBD1	TGTGCGACCACCCGGGACAGGCAACCTAGGGCTTTCTTT	CATTRDRQPRAFF
.	TRBV6-5	TRBJ1-1	.	TGTGCCAGCAGTACCGGGGGCGTCACTGAAGCTTTCTTT	CASSTGGVTEAFF
few	TRBV12-3/TRBV12-4	TRBJ1-2	.	TGTGCCAGCAGTTCCAGGAACTATGGCTACACCTTC	CASSSRNYGYTF
.	TRBV2	TRBJ2-3	TRBD2	TGTGCCAGCAGTTTAGCGGGGCGGGGAGATACGCGGTATTTT	CASSLAGRGDTRYF